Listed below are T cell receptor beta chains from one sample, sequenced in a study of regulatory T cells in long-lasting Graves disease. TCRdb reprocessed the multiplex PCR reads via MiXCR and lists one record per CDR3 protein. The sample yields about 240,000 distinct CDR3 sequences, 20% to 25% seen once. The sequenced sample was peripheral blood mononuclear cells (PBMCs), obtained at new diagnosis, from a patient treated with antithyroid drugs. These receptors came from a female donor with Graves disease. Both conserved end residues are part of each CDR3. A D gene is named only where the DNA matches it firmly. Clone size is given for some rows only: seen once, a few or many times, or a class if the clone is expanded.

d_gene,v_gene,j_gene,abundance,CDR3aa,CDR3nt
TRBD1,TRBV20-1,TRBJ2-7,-,CSAKTPGQGYEQYF,TGCAGTGCTAAGACTCCGGGACAGGGGTACGAGCAGTACTTC
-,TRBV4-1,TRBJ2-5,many,CASSQGIRGAAETQYF,TGCGCCAGCAGCCAAGGAATCCGCGGGGCCGCGGAGACCCAGTACTTC
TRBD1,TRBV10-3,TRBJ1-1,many,CATSRGTGLNTEAFF,TGTGCCACCTCGAGGGGGACAGGCCTGAACACTGAAGCTTTCTTT
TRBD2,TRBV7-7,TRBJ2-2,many,CASSLGTSGTGELFF,TGTGCCAGCAGCTTGGGGACTAGTGGGACCGGGGAGCTGTTTTTT
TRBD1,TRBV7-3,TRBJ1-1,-,CASSLTRTGGEAFF,TGTGCCAGCAGCCTCACCCGGACAGGGGGTGAAGCTTTCTTT
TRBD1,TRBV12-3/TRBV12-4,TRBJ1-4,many,CASSLTGGGEKLFF,TGTGCCAGCAGCTTGACAGGGGGCGGGGAAAAACTGTTTTTT
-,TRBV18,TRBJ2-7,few,CASSPTPSYHEQYF,TGTGCCAGCTCACCAACGCCTTCTTACCACGAGCAGTACTTC
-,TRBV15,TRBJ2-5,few,CATSRDGQRQETQYF,TGTGCCACCAGCAGAGATGGTCAGCGTCAAGAGACCCAGTACTTC
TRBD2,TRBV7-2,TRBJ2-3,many,CASSSLPGTSGRRPSGDTQYF,TGTGCCAGCAGCTCTCTCCCCGGGACTAGCGGGAGGCGACCCTCGGGAGATACGCAGTATTTT
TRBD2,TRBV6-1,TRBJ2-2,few,CASSRGSGPLGTGELFF,TGTGCCAGCAGTAGGGGTAGCGGGCCGCTGGGGACCGGGGAGCTGTTTTTT
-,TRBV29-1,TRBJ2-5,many,CSVAPVIIQETQYF,TGCAGCGTTGCTCCAGTTATCATCCAAGAGACCCAGTACTTC
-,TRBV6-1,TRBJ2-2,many,CASSTAWAGPTGELFF,TGTGCCAGCAGCACGGCATGGGCCGGGCCCACCGGGGAGCTGTTTTTT
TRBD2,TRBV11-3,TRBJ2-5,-,CASGSGRAGEETQYF,TGTGCCAGCGGTAGCGGGAGGGCCGGGGAAGAGACCCAGTACTTC
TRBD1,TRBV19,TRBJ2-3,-,CASSSGTGGHPDTQYF,TGTGCCAGTAGTAGCGGGACAGGGGGCCACCCAGATACGCAGTATTTT
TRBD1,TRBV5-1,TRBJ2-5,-,CASSYRGVETQYF,TGCGCCAGCAGCTACAGGGGCGTTGAGACCCAGTACTTC
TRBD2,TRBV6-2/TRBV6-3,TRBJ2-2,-,CASSYSNAGVIGTGELFF,TGTGCCAGCAGTTACTCGAACGCGGGAGTGATCGGTACCGGGGAGCTGTTTTTT
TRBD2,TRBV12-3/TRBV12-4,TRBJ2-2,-,CASSLYRGSVTGELFF,TGTGCCAGCAGTTTGTATCGCGGGAGTGTCACCGGGGAGCTGTTTTTT
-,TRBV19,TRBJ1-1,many,CASSMSLYTEAFF,TGTGCCAGTAGTATGAGCCTGTACACTGAAGCTTTCTTT